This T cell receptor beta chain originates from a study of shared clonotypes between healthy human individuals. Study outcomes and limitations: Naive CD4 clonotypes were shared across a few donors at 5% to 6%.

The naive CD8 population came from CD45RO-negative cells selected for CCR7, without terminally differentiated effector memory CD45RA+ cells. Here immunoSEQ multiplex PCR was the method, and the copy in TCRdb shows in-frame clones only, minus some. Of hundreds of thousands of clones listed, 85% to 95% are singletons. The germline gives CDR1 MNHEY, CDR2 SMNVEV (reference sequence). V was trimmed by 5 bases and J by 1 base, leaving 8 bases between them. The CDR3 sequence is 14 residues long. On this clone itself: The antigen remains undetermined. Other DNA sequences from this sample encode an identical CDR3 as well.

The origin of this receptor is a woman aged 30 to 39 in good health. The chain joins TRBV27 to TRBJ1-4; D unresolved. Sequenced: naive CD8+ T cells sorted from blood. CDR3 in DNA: TGTGCCAGCAGTCTTGTGGGAACTAATGAAAAACTGTTTTTT. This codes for CASSLVGTNEKLFF.